This T cell receptor beta chain was identified in a study of CXCR3-negative and CXCR3-positive naive CD8 T cells. Broader study findings: Naive cells positive for CXCR3 carried more hydrophobic TRB CDR3s than CXCR3-negative ones.

In the case of this clonotype: Antigen specificity is unknown.

Phenotypically, naive CD8+ T cells corresponded to CD45RO-CCR7+CD27+CD95-. CDR3 size: 14 residues. Germline V lookup: CDR1 SGHTA, CDR2 FQGNSA. The authors made the TRB cDNA libraries by 5' RACE using UMI labels. From its re-call of the 5' RACE reads, TCRdb lists each CDR3 protein once, without DNA. The sample has tens of thousands of distinct CDR3 sequences. The rearrangement uses TRBV7-2 and TRBJ1-2; with no DNA, the TCRdb D assignment of TRBD1 cannot be verified. The sequence derives from a human donor in good health. Some clones in this sample may be carry-over from other donors' samples. Material for sequencing was naive CXCR3+ CD8+ T cells from blood. The subset here: CD45RO-CCR7+CD27+CD95- naive CD8+ T cells expressing CXCR3 (TNR3+). CDR3 sequence: CASRETPEGYGYTF.